This TCR beta chain is from a study of blood T cell repertoires in COVID-19. Only in-frame clones appear in the TCRdb table, and some are missing; sequencing was by immunoSEQ multiplex PCR. The sample holds 120,000 or so clones, 87% seen once. The CDR3 sequence is 16 residues long. Per the germline V gene, CDR1 is MNHEY and CDR2 is SMNVEV (reference sequence). Trimming stripped 1 base from V and 7 bases from J, with 14 bases between. The rearrangement joins TRBV27 to TRBJ1-6, with D possibly matching TRBD1 (6 bases). The source material was peripheral blood. The sequence derives from a woman aged 70-85 years with acute or convalescent COVID-19. The CDR3 is CASSLWGQGNNSPLHF. Written as DNA, the CDR3 is TGTGCCAGCAGTTTATGGGGGCAGGGGAACAATTCACCCCTCCACTTT.